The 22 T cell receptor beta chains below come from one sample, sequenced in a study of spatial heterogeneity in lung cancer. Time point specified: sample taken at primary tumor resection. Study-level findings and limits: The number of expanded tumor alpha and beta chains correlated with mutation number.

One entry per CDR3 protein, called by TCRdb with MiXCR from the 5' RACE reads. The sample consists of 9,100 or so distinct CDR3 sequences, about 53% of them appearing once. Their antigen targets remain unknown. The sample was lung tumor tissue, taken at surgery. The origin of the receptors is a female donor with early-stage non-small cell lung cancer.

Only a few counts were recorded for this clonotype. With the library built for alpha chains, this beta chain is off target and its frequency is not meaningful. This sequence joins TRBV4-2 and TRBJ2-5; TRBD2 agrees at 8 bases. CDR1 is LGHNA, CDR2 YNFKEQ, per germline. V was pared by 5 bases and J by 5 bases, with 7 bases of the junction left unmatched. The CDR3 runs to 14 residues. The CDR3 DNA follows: TGTGCCAGCAGCGGCGGGACTAGGGGCGAGACCCAGTACTTC. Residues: CASSGGTRGETQYF.

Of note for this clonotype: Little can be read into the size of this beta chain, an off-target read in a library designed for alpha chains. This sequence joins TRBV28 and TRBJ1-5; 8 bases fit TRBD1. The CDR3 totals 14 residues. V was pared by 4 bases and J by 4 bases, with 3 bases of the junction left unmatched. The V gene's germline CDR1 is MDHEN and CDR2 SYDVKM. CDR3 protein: CASSWTGRNQPQHF. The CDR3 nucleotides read TGTGCCAGCAGTTGGACAGGGAGAAATCAGCCCCAGCATTTT.

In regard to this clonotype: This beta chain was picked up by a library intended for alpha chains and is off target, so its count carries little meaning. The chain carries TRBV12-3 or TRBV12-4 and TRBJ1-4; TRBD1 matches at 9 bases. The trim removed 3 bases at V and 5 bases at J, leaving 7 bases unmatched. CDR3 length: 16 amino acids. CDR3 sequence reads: CASSFTGGYGNEKLFF. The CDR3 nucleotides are TGTGCCAGCAGTTTCACAGGGGGCTACGGGAATGAAAAACTGTTTTTT.

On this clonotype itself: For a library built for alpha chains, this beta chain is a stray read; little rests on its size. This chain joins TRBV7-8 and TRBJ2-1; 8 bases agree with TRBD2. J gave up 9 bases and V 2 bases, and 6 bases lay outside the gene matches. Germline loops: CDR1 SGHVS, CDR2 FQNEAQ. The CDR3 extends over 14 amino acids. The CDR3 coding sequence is TGTGCCAGCAGCTTAAGGTGGACTAGCCTTGAGCAGTTCTTC. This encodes CASSLRWTSLEQFF.

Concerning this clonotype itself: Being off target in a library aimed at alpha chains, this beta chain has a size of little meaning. CDR3 nucleotides: TGTGCCAGCAGCCCGGACAGAGAGACCCAGTACTTC. Translating gives CASSPDRETQYF. The chain employs TRBV7-2 and TRBJ2-5; D might be TRBD1 (6 bases). The germline gives CDR1 SGHTA, CDR2 FQGNSA. The CDR3 sequence is 12 residues long. V was cut by 5 bases and J by 4 bases, with 8 bases left in between. Full variable domain (rest looked up from reference TRBV7-2 and TRBJ2-5): GAGVSQSPSNKVTEKGKDVELRCDPISGHTALYWYRQSLGQGLEFLIYFQGNSAPDKSGLPSDRFSAERTGGSVSTLTIQRTQQEDSAVYLCASSPDRETQYFGPGTRLLVL.

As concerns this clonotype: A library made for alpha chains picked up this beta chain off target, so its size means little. This CDR3 is CSVRTALNTEAFF. The CDR3 coding sequence is TGCAGCGTGAGGACAGCTCTGAACACTGAAGCTTTCTTT. V and J are TRBV29-1 and TRBJ1-1, with D perhaps TRBD1 (6 bases). Trimming shortened V by 6 bases and J by 0 bases, and 11 bases separated the two germline ends. The CDR3 has 13 residues. Germline V CDR1 and CDR2: SQVTM, ANQGSEA.

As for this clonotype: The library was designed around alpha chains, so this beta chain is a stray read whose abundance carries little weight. CDR3 nucleotides: TGTGCCAGCAATCCGGGACAGGGGGCTCATAATGAGCAGTTCTTC. It codes for CASNPGQGAHNEQFF. The chain joins TRBV12-3 or TRBV12-4 to TRBJ2-1; 12 bases align to TRBD1. Unmatched junction bases numbered 8, after V lost 7 bases and J lost 7 bases. This CDR3 has 15 residues.

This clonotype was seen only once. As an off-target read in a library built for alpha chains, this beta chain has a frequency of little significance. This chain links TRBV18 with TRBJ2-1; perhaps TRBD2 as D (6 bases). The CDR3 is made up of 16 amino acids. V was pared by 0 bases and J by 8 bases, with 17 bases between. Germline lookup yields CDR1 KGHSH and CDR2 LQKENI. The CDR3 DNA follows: TGTGCCAGCTCACCACCGGTTGGAGCCAGGGAGGATGAGCAGTTCTTC. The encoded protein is CASSPPVGAREDEQFF.

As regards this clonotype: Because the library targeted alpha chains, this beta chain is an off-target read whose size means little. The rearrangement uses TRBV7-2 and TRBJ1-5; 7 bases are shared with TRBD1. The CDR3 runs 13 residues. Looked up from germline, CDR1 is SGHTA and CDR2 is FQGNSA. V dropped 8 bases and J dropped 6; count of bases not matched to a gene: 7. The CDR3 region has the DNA TGTGCCAGCGGTTGGGACAGCGCTCAGCCCCAGCATTTT. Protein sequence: CASGWDSAQPQHF.

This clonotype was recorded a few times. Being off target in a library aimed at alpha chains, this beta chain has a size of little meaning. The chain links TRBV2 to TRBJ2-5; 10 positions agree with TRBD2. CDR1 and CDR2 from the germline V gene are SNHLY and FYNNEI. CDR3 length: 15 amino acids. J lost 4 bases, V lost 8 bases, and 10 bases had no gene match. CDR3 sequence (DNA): TGTGCCAGCCGGACTAGCGGATTACGGGGAGAGACCCAGTACTTC. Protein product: CASRTSGLRGETQYF.

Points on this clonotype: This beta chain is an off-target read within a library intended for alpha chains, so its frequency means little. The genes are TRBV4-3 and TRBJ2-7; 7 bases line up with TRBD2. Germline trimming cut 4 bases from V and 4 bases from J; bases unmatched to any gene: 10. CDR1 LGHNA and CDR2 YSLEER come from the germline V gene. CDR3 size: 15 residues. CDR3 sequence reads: CASSRGAGAGYEQYF. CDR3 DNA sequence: TGCGCCAGCAGCCGCGGGGCGGGAGCGGGGTACGAGCAGTACTTC.

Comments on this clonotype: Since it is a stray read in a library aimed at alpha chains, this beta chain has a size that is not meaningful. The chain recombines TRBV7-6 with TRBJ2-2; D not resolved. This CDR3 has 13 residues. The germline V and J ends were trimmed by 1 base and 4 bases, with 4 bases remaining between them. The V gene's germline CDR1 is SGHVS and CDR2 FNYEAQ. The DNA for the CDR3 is TGTGCCAGCAGCTTAGGGGGCACCGGGGAGCTGTTTTTT. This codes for CASSLGGTGELFF. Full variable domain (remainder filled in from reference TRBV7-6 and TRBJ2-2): GAGVSQSPRYKVTKRGQDVALRCDPISGHVSLYWYRQALGQGPEFLTYFNYEAQQDKSGLPNDRFSAERPEGSISTLTIQRTEQRDSAMYRCASSLGGTGELFFGEGSRLTVL.

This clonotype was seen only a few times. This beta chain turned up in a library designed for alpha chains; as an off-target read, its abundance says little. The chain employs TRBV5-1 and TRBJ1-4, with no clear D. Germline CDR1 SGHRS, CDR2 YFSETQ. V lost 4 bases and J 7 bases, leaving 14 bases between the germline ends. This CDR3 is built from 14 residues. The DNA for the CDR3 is TGCGCCAGCAGCGAGACAAGGTCAGGTGAAAAACTGTTTTTT. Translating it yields CASSETRSGEKLFF.

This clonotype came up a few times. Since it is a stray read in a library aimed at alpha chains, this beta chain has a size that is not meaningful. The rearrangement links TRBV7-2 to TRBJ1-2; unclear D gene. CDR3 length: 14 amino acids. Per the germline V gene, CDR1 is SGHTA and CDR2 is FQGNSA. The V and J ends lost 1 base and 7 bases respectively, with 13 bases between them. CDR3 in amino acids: CASSLGAGSGGYTF. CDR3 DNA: TGTGCCAGCAGCTTAGGGGCGGGGAGCGGTGGCTACACCTTC.

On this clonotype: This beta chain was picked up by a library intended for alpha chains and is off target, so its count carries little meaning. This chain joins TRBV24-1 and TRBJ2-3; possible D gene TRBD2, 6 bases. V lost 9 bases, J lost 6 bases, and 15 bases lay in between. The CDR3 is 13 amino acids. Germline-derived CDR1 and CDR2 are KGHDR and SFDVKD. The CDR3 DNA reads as TGTGCCACCGGGCCGGCGGGAACGGATACGCAGTATTTT. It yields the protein CATGPAGTDTQYF.

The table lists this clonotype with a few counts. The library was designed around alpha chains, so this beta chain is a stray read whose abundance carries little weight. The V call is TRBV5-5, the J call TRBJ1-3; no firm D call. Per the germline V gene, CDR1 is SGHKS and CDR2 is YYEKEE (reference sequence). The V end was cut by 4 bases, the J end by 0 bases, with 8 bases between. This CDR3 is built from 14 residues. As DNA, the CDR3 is TGTGCCAGCAGCCGAGGGTTCTCTGGAAACACCATATATTTT. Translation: CASSRGFSGNTIYF.

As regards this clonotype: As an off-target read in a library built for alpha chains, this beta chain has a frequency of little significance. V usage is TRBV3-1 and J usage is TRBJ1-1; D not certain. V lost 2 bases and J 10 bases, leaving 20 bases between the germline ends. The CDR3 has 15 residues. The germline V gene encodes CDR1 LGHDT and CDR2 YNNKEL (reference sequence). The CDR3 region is CASSQRYGILVGAFF. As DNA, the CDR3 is TGTGCCAGCAGCCAACGATACGGGATCCTGGTAGGAGCTTTCTTT.

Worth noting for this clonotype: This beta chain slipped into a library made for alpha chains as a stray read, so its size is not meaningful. This chain's CDR3 is CASSPGGGVAYEQYF. For the CDR3, the DNA is TGTGCCAGCAGCCCAGGGGGGGGAGTGGCCTACGAGCAGTACTTC. The chain joins TRBV7-2 to TRBJ2-7, with D perhaps TRBD1 or TRBD2 (7 bases each). The V end lost 5 bases, the J end lost 2 bases, and 16 bases lay between the germline ends. Germline CDR1 reads SGHTA; CDR2 reads FQGNSA. The CDR3 loop spans 15 amino acids.

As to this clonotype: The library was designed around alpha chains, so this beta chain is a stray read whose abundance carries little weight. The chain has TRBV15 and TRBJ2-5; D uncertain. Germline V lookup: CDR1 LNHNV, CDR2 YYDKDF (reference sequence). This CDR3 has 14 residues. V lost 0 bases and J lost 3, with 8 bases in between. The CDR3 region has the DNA TGTGCCACCAGCAGAGAAACAAGGAAAGAGACCCAGTACTTC. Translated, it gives CATSRETRKETQYF.

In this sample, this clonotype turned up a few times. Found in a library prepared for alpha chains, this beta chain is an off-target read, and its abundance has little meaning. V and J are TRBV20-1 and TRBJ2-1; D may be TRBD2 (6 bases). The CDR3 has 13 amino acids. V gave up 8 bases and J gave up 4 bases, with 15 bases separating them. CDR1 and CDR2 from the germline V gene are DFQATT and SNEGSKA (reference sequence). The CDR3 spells CSIRDLEYNEQFF. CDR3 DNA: TGCAGTATCCGGGACTTAGAGTACAATGAGCAGTTCTTC.

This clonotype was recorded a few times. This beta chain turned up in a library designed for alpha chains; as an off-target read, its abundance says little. In nucleotides, the CDR3 is TGCAGCGCTACCAACCGGGACAGGGGGCAAACTTTCTTT. As protein: CSATNRDRGQTFF. The chain uses TRBV29-1 and TRBJ1-1, with 12 bases fitting TRBD1. CDR3 length: 13 amino acids. Trimming cost V 7 bases and J 12 bases; bases outside gene matches: 12. Germline CDR1 and CDR2: SQVTM and ANQGSEA.

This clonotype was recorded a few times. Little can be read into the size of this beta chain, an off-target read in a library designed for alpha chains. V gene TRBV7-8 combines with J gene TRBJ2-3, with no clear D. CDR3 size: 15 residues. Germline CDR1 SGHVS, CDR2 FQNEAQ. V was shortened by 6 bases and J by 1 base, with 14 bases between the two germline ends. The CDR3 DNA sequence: TGTGCCAGCAGTCTTACCTACCAGGGCACAGATACGCAGTATTTT. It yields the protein CASSLTYQGTDTQYF.